Below are 30 T cell receptor beta chains sequenced from a single sample in a study of beta chain features in type 1 diabetes. Isolated RNA was reverse transcribed in full, so expressed TCRB transcripts were sequenced. Method: immunoSEQ multiplex PCR; TCRdb's copy keeps in-frame clones and lacks some. The table includes 200,000 to 250,000 clones, 25% to 30% detected once. Specimen: central memory CD4+ T cells from blood. The receptor source for this set is a man younger than 40 in good health.

This clone was recorded at least ten times. The gene calls are TRBV7-2 and TRBJ2-3; D gene uncertain. The CDR3 runs to 13 residues. The V end was cut by 7 bases, the J end by 2 bases, with 10 bases between. Germline CDR1 is SGHTA and CDR2 is FQGNSA. CDR3 amino acids: CASNQALTDTQYF. The CDR3 DNA sequence: TGTGCCAGCAATCAGGCGCTCACAGATACGCAGTATTTT. Variable domain in full (rest from reference TRBV7-2 and TRBJ2-3): GAGVSQSPSNKVTEKGKDVELRCDPISGHTALYWYRQSLGQGLEFLIYFQGNSAPDKSGLPSDRFSAERTGGSVSTLTIQRTQQEDSAVYLCASNQALTDTQYFGPGTRLTVL.

This chain uses TRBV5-1 with TRBJ1-1, with a weak D call TRBD1 (5 bases). V was trimmed by 4 bases and J by 0 bases, leaving 10 bases between them. The CDR3 is 14 amino acids. Looked up from germline, CDR1 is SGHRS and CDR2 is YFSETQ. This chain's CDR3 is CASSRDSMNTEAFF. The CDR3 coding sequence is TGCGCCAGCAGCCGAGACAGTATGAACACTGAAGCTTTCTTT.

This sequence joins TRBV7-2 and TRBJ2-5, with a tentative D call TRBD2 (5 bases). The CDR3 covers 14 residues. The germline V gene encodes CDR1 SGHTA and CDR2 FQGNSA. The V gene lost 1 base and the J gene lost 5 bases, with 11 bases spanning the gap. CDR3: CASSLGGARETQYF. The CDR3 DNA sequence: TGTGCCAGCAGCTTAGGGGGAGCTAGGGAGACCCAGTACTTC.

This clone was observed a few times. The chain has TRBV7-7 and TRBJ1-1; D unresolved. CDR1 and CDR2 (germline): SSHAT, FNYEAQ (reference sequence). The CDR3 loop spans 13 amino acids. V was clipped by 1 base and J by 1 base, with 4 bases between them. The CDR3 is CASSLDRNTEAFF. CDR3 nucleotides: TGTGCCAGCAGCTTAGACAGGAACACTGAAGCTTTCTTT.

This sequence joins TRBV21-1 and TRBJ2-7; the table's D gene call, TRBD2, was not cross checked with the DNA. TRBV21-1 is termed a pseudogene. The CDR3 is made up of 14 amino acids. CDR3 nucleotide sequence: TGTGCCAGCAGCAAAGTCCAGCGGTCTCACGAGCAGTACTTC. Its protein is CASSKVQRSHEQYF.

This clone was observed a few times. This rearrangement joins TRBV14 to TRBJ2-7; tentatively, D is TRBD2 (5 bases). Trimming cost V 0 bases and J 5 bases, with 11 bases left between them. Germline assignment: CDR1 SGHDN and CDR2 FVKESK. The CDR3 sequence is 14 residues long. CDR3 protein: CASSQDKSSNEQYF. DNA for the CDR3: TGTGCCAGCAGCCAAGATAAATCTAGCAACGAGCAGTACTTC.

The chain has TRBV5-6 and TRBJ1-5; tentatively, D is TRBD1 (5 bases). Germline CDR1 and CDR2: SGHDT and YYEEEE. Deletions cut 1 base from V and 1 base from J, with 12 bases between. The CDR3 covers 16 residues. The CDR3 sequence is CASSLYGAESNQPQHF. DNA for the CDR3: TGTGCCAGCAGCTTGTACGGGGCCGAAAGCAATCAGCCCCAGCATTTT.

The chain has TRBV30 and TRBJ1-2; weak D call: TRBD1 (6 bases). Germline V gene sequence: CDR1 GTSNPN, CDR2 SVGIG (reference sequence). This CDR3 has 12 residues. Trimming shortened V by 1 base and J by 4 bases, and 7 bases separated the two germline ends. Here the CDR3 DNA reads TGTGCCTGGAGTGACAGGGCCTATGGCTACACCTTC. It is translated as CAWSDRAYGYTF.

The chain recombines TRBV10-2 with TRBJ2-2; perhaps TRBD1 as D (5 bases). The CDR3 is 13 amino acids. Trimming stripped 6 bases from V and 7 bases from J, with 12 bases between. The germline gives CDR1 WSHSY, CDR2 SAAADI. The CDR3 region is CASRQGVSGELFF. DNA for the CDR3: TGCGCCAGCAGGCAAGGGGTGAGCGGGGAGCTGTTTTTT.

Comments on this clone: Distinct nucleotide sequences in the sample also encode this CDR3. The rearrangement uses TRBV30 and TRBJ1-5; no firm D call. The CDR3 length is 13 residues. The V gene's germline CDR1 is GTSNPN and CDR2 SVGIG (reference sequence). V lost 5 bases to trimming and J lost 0 bases, with 8 bases between them. The CDR3 spells CAWGRDSNQPQHF. The CDR3 DNA reads TGTGCCTGGGGGAGGGATAGCAATCAGCCCCAGCATTTT.

A few counts support this clone. V is TRBV30 and J is TRBJ1-1, with a possible D match to TRBD1 (6 bases). This CDR3 has 14 amino acids. Germline CDR1 is GTSNPN and CDR2 is SVGIG (reference sequence). Trimming removed 3 bases at V and 5 bases at J, with 16 bases between. The chain's CDR3 is CAWRSAGDGTEAFF. As DNA, the CDR3 is TGTGCCTGGAGATCAGCAGGGGACGGAACTGAAGCTTTCTTT.

The V and J genes are TRBV7-9 and TRBJ2-3, with D unresolved. Trimming shortened V by 5 bases and J by 4 bases, and 10 bases separated the two germline ends. This CDR3 contains 13 residues. Germline CDR1 SEHNR, CDR2 FQNEAQ (reference sequence). CDR3 amino acids: CASSPGTADTQYF. CDR3 bases: TGTGCCAGCAGCCCAGGCACTGCAGATACGCAGTATTTT.

This clone was picked up a small number of times. A far larger clone is one base from this, pointing to a likely read error. Other DNA sequences within the sample encode an identical CDR3. V gene TRBV30 combines with J gene TRBJ1-1, with D possibly matching TRBD1 (5 bases). The CDR3 extends over 13 amino acids. Germline V gives CDR1 GTSNPN, CDR2 SVGIG (reference sequence). The V and J ends lost 7 bases and 2 bases respectively, with 14 bases between them. In nucleotides, the CDR3 is TGTGCCTTGAGAACAGGCTTTAACACTGAAGCTTTCTTT. Translating gives CALRTGFNTEAFF.

This clone was observed a handful of times. The J gene is TRBJ2-5, the V gene TRBV5-1; possible D gene TRBD2, 5 bases. CDR1 is SGHRS, CDR2 YFSETQ, per germline. The CDR3 consists of 15 residues. V lost 3 bases to trimming and J lost 0 bases, with 12 bases between them. Here the CDR3 reads CASSSNGINQETQYF. The CDR3 DNA reads TGCGCCAGCAGCTCGAACGGGATTAACCAAGAGACCCAGTACTTC.

This clone was seen only once. The J gene is TRBJ2-7, the V gene TRBV5-1; D call uncertain. Trimming cost V 3 bases and J 4 bases, with 11 bases left between them. CDR1 is SGHRS and CDR2 is YFSETQ in the germline V gene. CDR3 length equals 13 residues. This CDR3 is CASSSDGRYEQYF. In nucleotides, the CDR3 is TGCGCCAGCAGCTCGGACGGAAGATACGAGCAGTACTTC.

With regard to this clone: Additional DNA sequences in this sample encode the identical CDR3. The J gene is TRBJ1-3, the V gene TRBV15; the match to TRBD1 covers 7 bases. V shed 9 bases and J 7 bases; nucleotides not matched to a gene: 6. CDR3 length: 12 residues. Germline assignment: CDR1 LNHNV and CDR2 YYDKDF (reference sequence). CDR3 in DNA: TGTGCCACGGGACAGAGGGGGAACACCATATATTTT. Protein product: CATGQRGNTIYF.

The CDR3 reads CASSSGLHTDTQYF. For the CDR3, the DNA is TGCGCCAGCAGCTCTGGACTTCACACAGATACGCAGTATTTT. This chain joins TRBV5-1 and TRBJ2-3; a possible D gene is TRBD2 (5 bases). V lost 3 bases and J lost 2, with 10 bases in between. The CDR3 has 14 amino acids. The germline V gene has CDR1 SGHRS and CDR2 YFSETQ.

The genes are TRBV15 and TRBJ1-3; D remains unclear. CDR1 and CDR2 (germline): LNHNV, YYDKDF (reference sequence). V lost 5 bases and J 4 bases, leaving 12 bases between the germline ends. The CDR3 loop spans 14 amino acids. CDR3 in amino acids: CATSGPTPGNTIYF. CDR3 DNA: TGTGCCACCAGCGGACCCACTCCGGGAAACACCATATATTTT.

The chain couples TRBV5-1 to TRBJ1-6; possible D gene TRBD1, 6 bases. Per germline, CDR1 SGHRS and CDR2 YFSETQ. The CDR3 is 17 amino acids. V lost 2 bases and J lost 7, with 19 bases in between. The CDR3 sequence: CASSLSSGTNSNSPLHF. Written as DNA, the CDR3 is TGCGCCAGCAGCTTAAGCAGTGGGACAAATAGCAATTCACCCCTCCACTTT.

The chain recombines TRBV10-3 with TRBJ1-1; possible D gene TRBD1, 5 bases. CDR1 is ENHRY, CDR2 SYGVKD, per germline. The CDR3 covers 14 residues. Deletions cut 10 bases from V and 4 bases from J, with 19 bases between. The CDR3 DNA reads as TGTGCCACAACCCGAGGGGAAGGTGGCACTGAAGCTTTCTTT. It translates to CATTRGEGGTEAFF.

This clone was picked up a small number of times. The chain employs TRBV10-3 and TRBJ1-1; D is perhaps TRBD1 (6 bases). Trimming took 6 bases from V and 1 from J, leaving 12 bases between them. The CDR3 is made up of 14 amino acids. Germline V gene lookup returns CDR1 ENHRY and CDR2 SYGVKD. CDR3 sequence reads: CAIRPGQPNTEAFF. The DNA of the CDR3 is TGTGCCATCAGGCCTGGACAGCCGAACACTGAAGCTTTCTTT.

V and J are TRBV9 and TRBJ2-1; D possibly corresponds to TRBD1 (6 bases). V was pared by 2 bases and J by 9 bases, with 18 bases between. CDR1 and CDR2 (germline): SGDLS, YYNGEE. The CDR3 spans 15 residues. The CDR3 loop is CASSVAILRGSEQFF. CDR3 nucleotide sequence: TGTGCCAGCAGCGTGGCGATTTTAAGGGGGAGTGAGCAGTTCTTC.

This chain joins TRBV7-2 and TRBJ2-3; D not resolved. V gave up 2 bases and J gave up 1 base, with 10 bases separating them. The CDR3 is 15 amino acids. Germline V gene data show CDR1 as SGHTA and CDR2 as FQGNSA. CDR3: CASSLKPRGTDTQYF. The DNA for the CDR3 is TGTGCCAGCAGCTTAAAGCCAAGGGGCACAGATACGCAGTATTTT. Based on the CDR3 plus reference TRBV7-2 and TRBJ2-3, the full variable domain is GAGVSQSPSNKVTEKGKDVELRCDPISGHTALYWYRQSLGQGLEFLIYFQGNSAPDKSGLPSDRFSAERTGGSVSTLTIQRTQQEDSAVYLCASSLKPRGTDTQYFGPGTRLTVL.

The chain couples TRBV15 to TRBJ2-5; D is perhaps TRBD2 (6 bases). V was cut by 2 bases and J by 3 bases, with 7 bases left in between. CDR1 is LNHNV and CDR2 is YYDKDF in the germline V gene (reference sequence). The CDR3 consists of 13 residues. Written as DNA, the CDR3 is TGTGCCACCAGCAGACGACTAGAAGAGACCCAGTACTTC. Translation gives CATSRRLEETQYF.

This clone showed up just a few times. The V and J genes are TRBV10-3 and TRBJ1-1; D gene ambiguous. CDR1 and CDR2 from the germline V gene are ENHRY and SYGVKD. The V end lost 0 bases, the J end lost 7 bases, and 9 bases lay between the germline ends. This CDR3 has 13 residues. CDR3 sequence reads: CAISESSVLEAFF. For the CDR3, the DNA is TGTGCCATCAGTGAGTCTTCGGTACTTGAAGCTTTCTTT.

V is TRBV29-1 and J is TRBJ1-1; D might be TRBD1 (5 bases). Germline V CDR1 and CDR2: SQVTM, ANQGSEA. The CDR3 runs to 13 residues. V lost 4 bases, J lost 0 bases, and 9 bases lay in between. The CDR3 coding sequence is TGCAGCGTTGTAGAGGGGATGAACACTGAAGCTTTCTTT. Its translation is CSVVEGMNTEAFF. The entire variable domain, with the rest obtained from reference TRBV29-1 and TRBJ1-1, is as follows: SAVISQKPSRDICQRGTSLTIQCQVDSQVTMMFWYRQQPGQSLTLIATANQGSEATYESGFVIDKFPISRPNLTFSTLTVSNMSPEDSSIYLCSVVEGMNTEAFFGQGTRLTVV.

This clone has a handful of counts. The chain employs TRBV28 and TRBJ2-7, with D hard to call. The CDR3 runs 11 residues. Germline lookup yields CDR1 MDHEN and CDR2 SYDVKM. The V end was cut by 11 bases, the J end by 4 bases, with 12 bases between. CDR3 sequence reads: CASQGKYEQYF. The CDR3 DNA follows: TGTGCCTCCCAAGGCAAGTACGAGCAGTACTTC.

This clone was counted many times. The chain links TRBV18 to TRBJ2-3, with D tentatively TRBD1 or TRBD2 (5 bases each). Trimming cost V 10 bases and J 1 base, with 15 bases left between them. The CDR3 consists of 14 residues. CDR1 is KGHSH, CDR2 LQKENI, per germline. The CDR3 DNA sequence: TGTGCCACCCGAATACTAGGGGGCACAGATACGCAGTATTTT. Protein product: CATRILGGTDTQYF.

This clone showed up many times. The CDR3 spells CASSRSGYEQYF. The DNA of the CDR3 is TGTGCCAGCAGCCGATCTGGCTACGAGCAGTACTTC. The chain recombines TRBV7-9 with TRBJ2-7; D is ambiguous. V was shortened by 5 bases and J by 3 bases, with 8 bases between the two germline ends. The germline gives CDR1 SEHNR, CDR2 FQNEAQ (reference sequence). The CDR3 consists of 12 residues. The whole variable domain, filled in from reference TRBV7-9 and TRBJ2-7, reads DTGVSQNPRHKITKRGQNVTFRCDPISEHNRLYWYRQTLGQGPEFLTYFQNEAQLEKSRLLSDRFSAERPKGSFSTLEIQRTEQGDSAMYLCASSRSGYEQYFGPGTRLTVT.

This clone was seen a handful of times. The rearrangement uses TRBV29-1 and TRBJ2-1; the D gene is possibly TRBD2 (7 bases). The V gene lost 3 bases and the J gene lost 8 bases, with 11 bases spanning the gap. Germline V gene lookup returns CDR1 SQVTM and CDR2 ANQGSEA. This CDR3 spans 12 amino acids. The CDR3 here is CSVDLGGDEQFF. The DNA of the CDR3 is TGCAGCGTTGACCTAGGGGGGGATGAGCAGTTCTTC.